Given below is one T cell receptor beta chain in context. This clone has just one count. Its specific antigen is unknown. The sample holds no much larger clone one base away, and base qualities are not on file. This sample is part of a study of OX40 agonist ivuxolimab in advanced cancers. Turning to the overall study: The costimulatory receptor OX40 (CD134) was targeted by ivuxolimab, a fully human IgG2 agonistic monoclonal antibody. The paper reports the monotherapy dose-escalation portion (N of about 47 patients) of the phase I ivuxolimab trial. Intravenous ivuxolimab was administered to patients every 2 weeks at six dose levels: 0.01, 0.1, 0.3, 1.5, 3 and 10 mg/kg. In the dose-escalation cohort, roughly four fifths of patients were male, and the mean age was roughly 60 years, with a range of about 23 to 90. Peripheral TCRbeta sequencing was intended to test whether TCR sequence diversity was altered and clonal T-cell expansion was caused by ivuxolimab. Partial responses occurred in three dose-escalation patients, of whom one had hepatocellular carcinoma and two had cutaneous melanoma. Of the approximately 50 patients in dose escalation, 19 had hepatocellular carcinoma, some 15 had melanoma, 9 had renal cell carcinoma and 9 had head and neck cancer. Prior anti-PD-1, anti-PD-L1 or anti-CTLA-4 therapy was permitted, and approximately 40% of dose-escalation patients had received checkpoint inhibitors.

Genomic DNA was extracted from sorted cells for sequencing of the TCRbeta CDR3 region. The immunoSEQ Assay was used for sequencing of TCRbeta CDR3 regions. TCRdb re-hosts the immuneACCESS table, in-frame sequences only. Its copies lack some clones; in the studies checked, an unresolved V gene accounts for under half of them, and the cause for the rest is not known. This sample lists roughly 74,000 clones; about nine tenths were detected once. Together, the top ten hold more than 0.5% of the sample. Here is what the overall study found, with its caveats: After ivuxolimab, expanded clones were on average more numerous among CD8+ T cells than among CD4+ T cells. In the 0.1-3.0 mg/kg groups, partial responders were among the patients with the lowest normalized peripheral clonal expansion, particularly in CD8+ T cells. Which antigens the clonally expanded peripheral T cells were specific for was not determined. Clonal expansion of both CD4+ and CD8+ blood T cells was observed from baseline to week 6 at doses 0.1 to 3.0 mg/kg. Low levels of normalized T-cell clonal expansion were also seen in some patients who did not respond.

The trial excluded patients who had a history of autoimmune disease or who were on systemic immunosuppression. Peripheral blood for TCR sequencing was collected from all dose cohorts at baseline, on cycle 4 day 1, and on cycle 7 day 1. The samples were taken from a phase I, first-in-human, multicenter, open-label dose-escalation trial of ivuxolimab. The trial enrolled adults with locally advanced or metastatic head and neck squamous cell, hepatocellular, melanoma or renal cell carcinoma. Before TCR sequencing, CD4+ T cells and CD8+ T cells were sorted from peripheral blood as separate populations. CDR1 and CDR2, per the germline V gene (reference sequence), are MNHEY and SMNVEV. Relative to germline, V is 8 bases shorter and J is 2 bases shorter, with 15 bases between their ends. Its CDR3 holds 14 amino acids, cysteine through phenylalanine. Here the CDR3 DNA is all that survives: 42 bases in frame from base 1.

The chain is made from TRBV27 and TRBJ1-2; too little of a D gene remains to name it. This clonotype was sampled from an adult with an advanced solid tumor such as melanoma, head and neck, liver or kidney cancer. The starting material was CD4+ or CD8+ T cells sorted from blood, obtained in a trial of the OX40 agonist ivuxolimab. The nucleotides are TGTGCCAGCGGCGTGCGTTTCGCAAACTATGGCTACACCTTC. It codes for CASGVRFANYGYTF.